Below are 9 T cell receptor beta chains sequenced from a single sample in a study of T cell clones after liver transplantation. Method: immunoSEQ multiplex PCR; TCRdb's copy keeps in-frame clones and lacks some. Counted here are fewer than 85,000 clones, 75% to 90% occurring once; the ten biggest clones make up roughly 3%. The source material was CD4+ T cells from blood, sampled at the 22-month timepoint. The source is a human patient who received a liver transplant. Some of the T cells may derive from the graft donor.

On this clone: Other DNA sequences in this specimen translate into the identical CDR3. The chain couples TRBV2 to TRBJ1-1; 9 bases are shared with TRBD1. V lost 6 bases to trimming and J lost 8 bases; unmatched junction nucleotides: 13. This CDR3 spans 15 amino acids. Germline V gives CDR1 SNHLY, CDR2 FYNNEI. CDR3 residues: CASSPDRGSGTEAFF. For the CDR3, the DNA is TGTGCCAGCAGCCCGGACAGGGGATCGGGAACCGAAGCTTTCTTT.

The chain is built from TRBV29-1 and TRBJ2-1, with TRBD2 matching over 9 bases. The CDR3 extends over 12 amino acids. Germline CDR1 and CDR2: SQVTM and ANQGSEA. The trim removed 8 bases at V and 9 bases at J, leaving 8 bases unmatched. In DNA, the CDR3 is TGCAGCTCCAGCGGGGGGCAGGGTGAGCAGTTCTTC. Translating it yields CSSSGGQGEQFF.

This clone showed up just a few times. The chain joins TRBV4-1 to TRBJ2-3; no clear D. The length of the CDR3 is 13 residues. Trimming shortened V by 6 bases and J by 0 bases, and 7 bases separated the two germline ends. Germline V gene data show CDR1 as MGHRA and CDR2 as YSYEKL. CDR3 sequence reads: CASRSVSTDTQYF. In nucleotides, the CDR3 is TGCGCCAGCAGATCCGTTAGCACAGATACGCAGTATTTT.

The CDR3 spells CASSPLGSRGYTF. The CDR3 bases are TGTGCCAGCAGTCCTTTAGGGTCCCGTGGCTACACCTTC. The V call is TRBV5-4, the J call TRBJ1-2; D gene unclear. Germline CDR1 is SGHNT and CDR2 is YYREEE (reference sequence). This CDR3 comprises 13 residues. Trimming shortened V by 5 bases and J by 7 bases, and 15 bases separated the two germline ends. Together with reference TRBV5-4 and TRBJ1-2, the CDR3 gives the full variable domain: ETGVTQSPTHLIKTRGQQVTLRCSSQSGHNTVSWYQQALGQGPQFIFQYYREEENGRGNFPPRFSGLQFPNYSSELNVNALELDDSALYLCASSPLGSRGYTFGSGTRLTVV.

The chain recombines TRBV19 with TRBJ1-3; the D gene is possibly TRBD1 (6 bases). V gave up 5 bases and J gave up 4 bases, with 12 bases separating them. Per germline, CDR1 LNHDA and CDR2 SQIVND (reference sequence). CDR3 size: 14 residues. The CDR3: CASSLYRAGNTIYF. CDR3 nucleotides: TGTGCCAGTAGTCTTTACAGGGCCGGAAACACCATATATTTT.

CDR3 residues: CASSFRTGTGSTEAFF. The CDR3 coding sequence is TGTGCCAGCAGCTTCCGAACCGGGACAGGATCCACTGAAGCTTTCTTT. The chain links TRBV7-3 to TRBJ1-1, with 8 bases lining up with TRBD1. V shed 3 bases and J 4 bases; nucleotides not matched to a gene: 10. CDR3 length: 16 residues. Germline V gene sequence: CDR1 SGHTA, CDR2 FQGTGA.

This clone was found a few times. V usage is TRBV19 and J usage is TRBJ1-1; TRBD1 aligns across 7 bases. This CDR3 is 17 amino acids long. Germline V gene sequence: CDR1 LNHDA, CDR2 SQIVND (reference sequence). Trimming cost V 5 bases and J 3 bases; bases outside gene matches: 15. The CDR3 region has the DNA TGTGCCAGTAGTCCTCTCGGAGGGGGCCGATCTTACACTGAAGCTTTCTTT. This encodes CASSPLGGGRSYTEAFF.

V gene TRBV5-1 combines with J gene TRBJ2-1; TRBD2 aligns across 9 bases. The CDR3 loop spans 16 amino acids. With V trimmed by 2 bases and J by 5 bases, 8 bases remained unmatched. Germline V gives CDR1 SGHRS, CDR2 YFSETQ. CDR3 protein: CASSLLAGEGNNEQFF. CDR3 DNA sequence: TGCGCCAGCAGCTTATTAGCGGGAGAGGGGAACAATGAGCAGTTCTTC.

This clone was detected once. This chain joins TRBV7-2 and TRBJ2-3; a possible D gene is TRBD2 (6 bases). CDR3 length equals 16 residues. V lost 3 bases and J lost 5, with 18 bases in between. CDR1 is SGHTA, CDR2 FQGNSA, per germline. The DNA of the CDR3 is TGTGCCAGCAGCTTCTTGTCCGGGGGTTTTGGAGATACGCAGTATTTT. It encodes CASSFLSGGFGDTQYF.